This T cell receptor (beta chain) appears in the sequencing data of a study of T cells in localized non-small cell lung cancer. Comment on this clone: The antigen remains undetermined.

The method was immunoSEQ multiplex PCR; TCRdb's version includes in-frame clones alone and lacks a portion of them. The data show several thousand clones, with around 16% seen just once and more than 4.5% held by the top ten. Study findings and constraints: T cell clonality was highest in uninvolved adjacent lung, above tumor. Heterogeneity stays possible, as sequencing covered only one tumor region. Higher blood T cell density went with longer overall survival. Adjacent lung had a median roughly 53 of the 100 largest tumor clones.

V was cut by 5 bases and J by 12 bases, with 14 bases left in between. The V gene's germline CDR1 is MNHGY and CDR2 SAAAGT. This CDR3 comprises 12 residues. The chain combines TRBV6-8 with TRBJ2-4, with D unresolved. Sequenced material: normal lung tissue next to the tumor, taken before any cancer treatment. This receptor was identified in a male donor aged 60 or over with stage II squamous cell lung carcinoma. CDR3 protein: CASSDTRYTQYF. DNA for the CDR3: TGTGCCAGCAGTGATACGCGGTACACTCAGTACTTC.